The 10 T cell receptor beta chains reported below all come from one sample, sequenced in a study of blood T cell repertoires in COVID-19. Using immunoSEQ multiplex PCR, the repertoire was profiled, and TCRdb retains in-frame clones only, with some absent. The data contain about 45,000 clones, around 79% of them singletons. The sample consisted of peripheral blood. Receptors originate from a human donor in a cohort sampled during active COVID-19.

The chain links TRBV24-1 to TRBJ2-7; 7 bases line up with TRBD1. V dropped 4 bases and J dropped 2; count of bases not matched to a gene: 7. The length of the CDR3 is 15 residues. Per the germline V gene, CDR1 is KGHDR and CDR2 is SFDVKD. CDR3 sequence: CATSDRRGLPYEQYF. In nucleotides, the CDR3 is TGTGCCACCAGTGACCGCAGGGGGTTACCCTACGAGCAGTACTTC.

This chain links TRBV9 with TRBJ1-4, with 7 bases that match TRBD1. Germline values: CDR1 SGDLS, CDR2 YYNGEE. This CDR3 has 15 amino acids. V shed 5 bases and J 3 bases; nucleotides not matched to a gene: 7. As DNA, the CDR3 is TGTGCCAGCAGAGCTACAGGGGCGCCTAATGAAAAACTGTTTTTT. Translation: CASRATGAPNEKLFF.

The V call is TRBV5-1, the J call TRBJ1-6, with D possibly matching TRBD1 (5 bases). V shed 4 bases and J shed 4 bases, with 9 bases lying between them. There are 14 residues in the CDR3. CDR1 is SGHRS and CDR2 is YFSETQ in the germline V gene. The CDR3 sequence is CASSPGVYNSPLHF. The CDR3 region has the DNA TGCGCCAGCAGCCCGGGGGTTTATAATTCACCCCTCCACTTT.

This chain connects TRBV6-6 to TRBJ2-5, with 7 nucleotides matching TRBD2. Trimming cost V 5 bases and J 5 bases; bases outside gene matches: 11. The CDR3 sequence is 15 residues long. Germline V gene sequence: CDR1 MNHNY, CDR2 SVGAGI (reference sequence). The CDR3 sequence is CASSPTRGGRETQYF. CDR3 sequence (DNA): TGTGCCAGCAGTCCGACTAGGGGAGGGCGGGAGACCCAGTACTTC.

This CDR3 reads CASSFTGQGALQYF. The CDR3, as DNA: TGTGCCAGCAGCTTCACCGGACAGGGGGCTTTACAGTACTTC. This chain joins TRBV7-9 and TRBJ2-7; TRBD1 matches 11 bases. J gave up 10 bases and V 3 bases, and 8 bases lay outside the gene matches. CDR1 SEHNR and CDR2 FQNEAQ come from the germline V gene (reference sequence). This CDR3 comprises 14 residues.

This clone was recorded once. The chain joins TRBV4-1 to TRBJ1-1; D gene uncertain. The V gene lost 5 bases and the J gene lost 1 base, with 14 bases spanning the gap. Germline CDR1 is MGHRA and CDR2 is YSYEKL. The CDR3 contains 15 residues. The CDR3 DNA sequence: TGCGCCAGCAGCGGGAGTCGGACGGCGAACACTGAAGCTTTCTTT. Translation gives CASSGSRTANTEAFF.

The CDR3 protein is CASTPGGSKNIQYF. DNA of the CDR3: TGTGCCAGCACGCCGGGAGGGTCCAAAAACATTCAGTACTTC. The gene calls are TRBV6-6 and TRBJ2-4; 8 bases are shared with TRBD2. The germline V gene has CDR1 MNHNY and CDR2 SVGAGI (reference sequence). V lost 7 bases to trimming and J lost 2 bases; unmatched junction nucleotides: 4. This CDR3 spans 14 amino acids.

This chain connects TRBV19 to TRBJ2-1, with 11 nucleotides matching TRBD2. This CDR3 is 16 amino acids long. V was clipped by 1 base and J by 7 bases; unmatched bases: 6. The germline gives CDR1 LNHDA, CDR2 SQIVND (reference sequence). CDR3 loop: CASSIGPASGRNEQFF. Here the CDR3 DNA reads TGTGCCAGTAGTATAGGCCCGGCTAGCGGGAGGAATGAGCAGTTCTTC.

The chain carries TRBV6-5 and TRBJ1-1; D is unresolved. Germline CDR1 and CDR2: MNHEY and SVGAGI. V shed 7 bases and J shed 0 bases, with 12 bases lying between them. The CDR3 extends over 14 amino acids. In DNA, the CDR3 is TGTGCCAGCAATCTAGGAGATCTGAACACTGAAGCTTTCTTT. Protein: CASNLGDLNTEAFF.

The chain recombines TRBV5-8 with TRBJ2-1; TRBD2 agrees at 16 bases. The germline V gene has CDR1 SGHTS and CDR2 YDEGEE. V lost 4 bases, J lost 9 bases, and 7 bases stayed unmatched. This CDR3 is built from 16 residues. CDR3 DNA: TGTGCCAGCAGCCCCGGGACTAGCGGGAGGGTTAGTGAGCAGTTCTTC. Its translation: CASSPGTSGRVSEQFF.